What follows are 11 T cell receptor beta chains derived from one specimen sequenced in a study of shared clonotypes between healthy human individuals. Libraries were prepared by immunoSEQ multiplex PCR; TCRdb keeps only in-frame clonotypes and omits some of them. The table includes fewer than 650,000 clones, about 79% detected once. The material sequenced was PBMCs. The receptors stem from a middle-aged woman in good health. Some clones in this sample may be carry-over from other donors' samples.

In regard to this clone: Given a far larger clone just one base away, this is likely a sequencing read error. V and J are TRBV29-1 and TRBJ2-3, with D perhaps TRBD2 (6 bases). Germline values: CDR1 SQVTM, CDR2 ANQGSEA. The CDR3 contains 14 residues. The CDR3 region is CNVGAGTATDTQYF. CDR3 sequence (DNA): TGCAACGTTGGAGCGGGTACAGCCACAGATACGCAGTATTTT.

This clone was seen a few times. This rearrangement joins TRBV4-1 to TRBJ2-5; 7 bases align to TRBD2. The CDR3 is 14 amino acids. CDR1 and CDR2 from the germline V gene are MGHRA and YSYEKL. Trimming took 1 base from V and 5 from J; bases not matched to a gene: 4. The CDR3 nucleotides are TGCGCCAGCAGCCAAGGGACTAGAAGTGAGACCCAGTACTTC. It codes for CASSQGTRSETQYF.

The chain carries TRBV11-3 and TRBJ2-2; D remains unclear. Per the germline V gene, CDR1 is SGHNT and CDR2 is YENEEA. The V and J ends lost 4 bases and 8 bases respectively, with 8 bases between them. The CDR3 consists of 12 residues. The CDR3 reads CASSWRAGELFF. The CDR3 bases are TGTGCCAGCAGCTGGCGTGCAGGGGAGCTGTTTTTT.

This clone was seen a few times. V is TRBV5-6 and J is TRBJ1-5; 12 nucleotides align to TRBD1. Germline-derived CDR1 and CDR2 are SGHDT and YYEEEE. The ends lost 7 bases at V and 3 bases at J; junction bases unmatched: 2. The CDR3 runs to 14 residues. The chain's CDR3 is CASGTGGLNQPQHF. CDR3 nucleotide sequence: TGTGCCAGCGGGACAGGGGGCCTCAATCAGCCCCAGCATTTT.

Concerning this clone itself: A junction end diverges from the germline sequence, so it may reflect a read error. The chain combines TRBV15 with TRBJ2-6; TRBD2 might be the D (6 bases). The germline V gene has CDR1 LNHNV and CDR2 YYDKDF (reference sequence). The CDR3 length is 19 residues. The CDR3 nucleotides read TGTGCCACCAGAAGAGACTCCGGGGTCGGGGGCTCTGGGGCCAACGTCCTGACTTTC. This gives the protein CATRRDSGVGGSGANVLTF.

This chain joins TRBV7-9 and TRBJ1-2; D not certain. Trimming removed 3 bases from V and 1 base from J, with 6 bases in between. Germline V lookup: CDR1 SEHNR, CDR2 FQNEAQ (reference sequence). The CDR3 extends over 13 amino acids. As DNA, the CDR3 is TGTGCCAGCAGCTTTCACAGTAACTATGGCTACACCTTC. Encoded protein: CASSFHSNYGYTF. The full variable domain, completed using reference TRBV7-9 and TRBJ1-2, is DTGVSQNPRHKITKRGQNVTFRCDPISEHNRLYWYRQTLGQGPEFLTYFQNEAQLEKSRLLSDRFSAERPKGSFSTLEIQRTEQGDSAMYLCASSFHSNYGYTFGSGTRLTVV.

This clone showed up just once. V and J are TRBV5-1 and TRBJ2-7; D uncertain. This CDR3 region has 12 residues. The V gene lost 3 bases and the J gene lost 3 bases, with 7 bases spanning the gap. Per the germline V gene, CDR1 is SGHRS and CDR2 is YFSETQ. CDR3: CASSSVHYEQYF. In DNA form, the CDR3 reads TGCGCCAGCAGCTCCGTCCACTACGAGCAGTACTTC. Looking up the rest from reference TRBV5-1 and TRBJ2-7 gives the full variable domain: KAGVTQTPRYLIKTRGQQVTLSCSPISGHRSVSWYQQTPGQGLQFLFEYFSETQRNKGNFPGRFSGRQFSNSRSEMNVSTLELGDSALYLCASSSVHYEQYFGPGTRLTVT.

The V and J genes are TRBV7-3 and TRBJ2-5; TRBD2 aligns across 9 bases. The CDR3 runs to 15 residues. J was trimmed by 5 bases and V by 5 bases; bases with no gene match: 9. The germline V gene has CDR1 SGHTA and CDR2 FQGTGA. CDR3 coding DNA: TGTGCCAGCAGCCCGGGCGGGAGGGCCTGGGAGACCCAGTACTTC. This encodes CASSPGGRAWETQYF.

In this sample, this clone turned up once. The J gene is TRBJ2-5, the V gene TRBV6-1; D may match TRBD1 or TRBD2 (5 bases each). Trimming removed 0 bases from V and 4 bases from J, with 15 bases in between. Germline CDR1 reads MNHNS; CDR2 reads SASEGT. The CDR3 contains 16 residues. In nucleotides, the CDR3 is TGTGCCAGCAGTGAAGCCCCGTGGGGGTTTCGAGAGACCCAGTACTTC. Protein sequence: CASSEAPWGFRETQYF.

This clone was detected once. The V call is TRBV4-2, the J call TRBJ2-5; D is undetermined. The end of the DNA aligns better with TRBJ2-7, so the J call may be wrong. Germline V gives CDR1 LGHNA, CDR2 YNFKEQ. This CDR3 is built from 15 residues. For the CDR3, the DNA is TGTGCCAGCAGCCAACGCTCAGCCGGAGATTACGAGCAGTACTTC. This codes for CASSQRSAGDYEQYF.

The rearrangement uses TRBV2 and TRBJ1-4, with 8 bases lining up with TRBD1. V shed 9 bases, J shed 6 bases, and the junction held 9 bases outside the gene matches. The CDR3 is 14 residues long. Per the germline V gene, CDR1 is SNHLY and CDR2 is FYNNEI. This CDR3 is CASRNDRGDEKLFF. CDR3 sequence (DNA): TGTGCCAGTCGTAATGACAGGGGAGATGAAAAACTGTTTTTT.